The source of this T cell receptor beta chain is a study of blood T cell repertoires in COVID-19. Overall study context: Acute and convalescent COVID-19 specimens originated in the United States, Italy and Spain. PBMCs, B-cell-depleted T cells, or T cells were the source of the cDNA or gDNA that made up the material.

Per the original methods: Nucleated cell number was recorded as an estimate derived from reference gene primer amplification. The assay was immunoSEQ multiplex PCR, and TCRdb's table has in-frame clones only and misses some. V and J calls and clone size are as listed in that table; D and trimming were resolved from the DNA. The sample lists around 98,000 clones; approximately 84% were seen once. CDR1 and CDR2 (germline): MNHNS, SASEGT. The CDR3 consists of 15 residues. Trimming cost V 2 bases and J 6 bases; bases outside gene matches: 5. The receptor was derived from a woman between 55 and 75 years old with acute or convalescent COVID-19. The sequenced sample consisted of peripheral blood. V and J are TRBV6-1 and TRBJ2-3, with 10 bases fitting TRBD2. The CDR3 is CASSERAGGPDTQYF. The CDR3 DNA follows: TGTGCCAGCAGTGAACGAGCGGGGGGGCCGGATACGCAGTATTTT.